This passage covers 18 T cell receptor beta chains from one sample sequenced in a study of lymphopenia after photon versus proton radiotherapy. Measured with immunoSEQ multiplex PCR; TCRdb has only the in-frame clones, and not every one. In the table there are tens of thousands of clones, approximately 82% of which are singletons. The specimen comprised peripheral blood, sampled from a patient treated with proton-based radiotherapy. These receptors originate from a man in his fifties or sixties with pancreatic cancer.

This chain connects TRBV19 to TRBJ1-2; 7 nucleotides line up with TRBD1. Per germline, CDR1 LNHDA and CDR2 SQIVND (reference sequence). Trimming cost V 8 bases and J 0 bases; bases outside gene matches: 6. This CDR3 has 14 residues. The CDR3 spells CASEQGRPNYGYTF. Written as DNA, the CDR3 is TGTGCCAGTGAACAGGGGCGACCTAACTATGGCTACACCTTC.

This clone has more than one count but fewer than ten. This chain connects TRBV5-1 to TRBJ1-2; D is unresolved. V lost 0 bases to trimming and J lost 4 bases, with 10 bases between them. CDR1 SGHRS and CDR2 YFSETQ come from the germline V gene. CDR3 length: 14 amino acids. This CDR3 reads CASSLAEPAYGYTF. The DNA of the CDR3 is TGCGCCAGCAGCTTGGCGGAACCCGCCTATGGCTACACCTTC.

V is TRBV7-9 and J is TRBJ2-7; the D gene is possibly TRBD2 (5 bases). Germline lookup yields CDR1 SEHNR and CDR2 FQNEAQ (reference sequence). The length of the CDR3 is 12 residues. V was pared by 6 bases and J by 6 bases, with 12 bases between. CDR3 in amino acids: CASSRPSGEQYF. The CDR3 DNA reads TGTGCCAGCAGTCGGCCCAGCGGCGAGCAGTACTTC.

The chain has TRBV18 and TRBJ2-7, with TRBD2 identical over 11 bases. The CDR3 is made up of 13 amino acids. Unmatched junction bases numbered 1, after V lost 6 bases and J lost 3 bases. The germline V gene has CDR1 KGHSH and CDR2 LQKENI. The CDR3 here is CASSSGRDYEQYF. CDR3 sequence (DNA): TGTGCCAGCTCTAGCGGGAGGGACTACGAGCAGTACTTC.

This rearrangement joins TRBV28 to TRBJ1-2; 8 bases are shared with TRBD1. Unmatched junction bases numbered 9, after V lost 5 bases and J lost 1 base. The CDR3 length is 16 residues. The V gene's germline CDR1 is MDHEN and CDR2 SYDVKM. In nucleotides, the CDR3 is TGTGCCAGCAGTCAGGACAGGGCCAAGGGTAACTATGGCTACACCTTC. Encoded protein: CASSQDRAKGNYGYTF.

This clone occurred a few times. V and J are TRBV6-1 and TRBJ2-7; D remains ambiguous. Germline V gives CDR1 MNHNS, CDR2 SASEGT. Trimming shortened V by 2 bases and J by 2 bases, and 10 bases separated the two germline ends. The CDR3 is made up of 14 amino acids. This CDR3 is CASSENRRPYEQYF. The CDR3 nucleotides read TGTGCCAGCAGTGAAAACAGACGGCCCTACGAGCAGTACTTC.

The rearrangement links TRBV10-2 to TRBJ2-2; D is unresolved. V lost 5 bases and J lost 5, with 9 bases in between. The germline V gene encodes CDR1 WSHSY and CDR2 SAAADI. CDR3 length: 13 residues. The CDR3 coding sequence is TGCGCCAGCAGTCCCCAACTAACCGGGGAGCTGTTTTTT. Its translation is CASSPQLTGELFF.

The V gene is TRBV5-8, the J gene TRBJ1-2, with D tentatively TRBD1 (6 bases). Germline values: CDR1 SGHTS, CDR2 YDEGEE. The V end was cut by 2 bases, the J end by 2 bases, with 22 bases between. CDR3 length: 18 residues. This CDR3 is CASSFGTNPIFGNYGYTF. The CDR3 region has the DNA TGTGCCAGCAGCTTCGGGACAAATCCTATCTTTGGAAACTATGGCTACACCTTC.

This clone has just a few counts. This CDR3 is CASSLPGRNIQYF. The CDR3 bases are TGTGCCAGCAGTTTACCCGGGAGAAACATTCAGTACTTC. The V call is TRBV28, the J call TRBJ2-4; TRBD2 might be the D (6 bases). The CDR3 totals 13 residues. Germline V gene data show CDR1 as MDHEN and CDR2 as SYDVKM. Trimming pared 2 bases from V and 6 bases from J, leaving 8 bases between.

This rearrangement joins TRBV11-1 to TRBJ2-3; 8 bases are a match to TRBD1. This CDR3 contains 16 residues. The germline CDR1 and CDR2 sequences are SGHAT and FQDESV (reference sequence). J gave up 1 base and V 1 base, and 4 bases lay outside the gene matches. In DNA form, the CDR3 reads TGTGCCAGCAGCTTAGGGACAGGGACAGGCACAGATACGCAGTATTTT. Protein product: CASSLGTGTGTDTQYF. Full variable domain (rest looked up from reference TRBV11-1 and TRBJ2-3): EAEVAQSPRYKITEKSQAVAFWCDPISGHATLYWYRQILGQGPELLVQFQDESVVDDSQLPKDRFSAERLKGVDSTLKIQPAELGDSAMYLCASSLGTGTGTDTQYFGPGTRLTVL.

V usage is TRBV27 and J usage is TRBJ1-2; a possible D gene is TRBD1 (5 bases). CDR1 is MNHEY, CDR2 SMNVEV, per germline (reference sequence). Trimming left V 1 base short and J 8 bases short, with 14 bases between. The CDR3 is made up of 14 amino acids. CDR3 loop: CASSLLGGARGYTF. CDR3 DNA sequence: TGTGCCAGCAGTTTATTGGGGGGAGCAAGGGGCTACACCTTC.

The V and J genes are TRBV4-2 and TRBJ2-5; TRBD2 matches at 11 bases. The germline V gene encodes CDR1 LGHNA and CDR2 YNFKEQ. Trimming at V came to 3 bases and at J to 1 base, leaving 19 bases not matched to a gene. The CDR3 has 21 residues. The CDR3 DNA follows: TGTGCCAGCAGCCATCCCGCCGAGCCCGCCGGGACTAGCGGAGGCCAAGAGACCCAGTACTTC. Translation gives CASSHPAEPAGTSGGQETQYF.

J is TRBJ2-3 and V is TRBV19; D might be TRBD2 (5 bases). The CDR3 length is 17 residues. Deletions cut 0 bases from V and 5 bases from J, with 18 bases between. Germline V CDR1 and CDR2: LNHDA, SQIVND (reference sequence). DNA for the CDR3: TGTGCCAGTAGTATAGATCCTCCAACGGGAACTAGAGATACGCAGTATTTT. This gives the protein CASSIDPPTGTRDTQYF.

The rearrangement links TRBV5-5 to TRBJ1-2; D is perhaps TRBD1 (5 bases). V was shortened by 4 bases and J by 4 bases, with 14 bases between the two germline ends. This CDR3 is 14 amino acids long. From germline, CDR1 is SGHKS and CDR2 YYEKEE (reference sequence). This chain's CDR3 is CASSEWGLSYGYTF. The CDR3 DNA sequence: TGTGCCAGCAGCGAGTGGGGACTCTCCTATGGCTACACCTTC.

In this sample, this clone turned up once. The chain is built from TRBV7-2 and TRBJ1-2, with D perhaps TRBD1 (5 bases). Germline V gene data show CDR1 as SGHTA and CDR2 as FQGNSA. The V and J ends lost 0 bases and 8 bases respectively, with 13 bases between them. The CDR3 length is 14 residues. CDR3 amino acids: CASSLAGPEVGYTF. The DNA of the CDR3 is TGTGCCAGCAGCTTAGCGGGGCCGGAGGTCGGCTACACCTTC.

This chain uses TRBV30 with TRBJ2-7, with a weak D call TRBD2 (6 bases). This CDR3 has 15 amino acids. Germline CDR1 is GTSNPN and CDR2 is SVGIG (reference sequence). V lost 0 bases and J lost 3, with 15 bases in between. CDR3 nucleotide sequence: TGTGCCTGGAGTGTATATAGTCGGGAGAACTACGAGCAGTACTTC. Its protein product is CAWSVYSRENYEQYF. The full variable domain, its missing parts supplied by reference TRBV30 and TRBJ2-7, is SQTIHQWPATLVQPVGSPLSLECTVEGTSNPNLYWYRQAAGRGLQLLFYSVGIGQISSEVPQNLSASRPQDRQFILSSKKLLLSDSGFYLCAWSVYSRENYEQYFGPGTRLTVT.

This clone has just a few counts. The V call is TRBV28, the J call TRBJ2-1; 7 nucleotides align to TRBD2. Trimming at V came to 4 bases and at J to 2 bases, leaving 8 bases not matched to a gene. The CDR3 has 16 amino acids. Germline CDR1 and CDR2: MDHEN and SYDVKM. The CDR3 coding sequence is TGTGCCAGCAGTTCCGCTATGGCGGGAGCCTACAATGAGCAGTTCTTC. Its translation is CASSSAMAGAYNEQFF.

The chain links TRBV18 to TRBJ1-1, with D hard to call. Trimming took off 3 bases at V and 4 bases at J, with 12 bases between the two ends. CDR1 and CDR2 from the germline V gene are KGHSH and LQKENI. The CDR3 consists of 14 residues. The CDR3 spells CASSPPRASTEAFF. CDR3 nucleotides: TGTGCCAGCTCACCGCCGAGGGCCAGCACTGAAGCTTTCTTT. The variable domain in full, completed from reference TRBV18 and TRBJ1-1, reads NAGVMQNPRHLVRRRGQEARLRCSPMKGHSHVYWYRQLPEEGLKFMVYLQKENIIDESGMPKERFSAEFPKEGPSILRIQQVVRGDSAAYFCASSPPRASTEAFFGQGTRLTVV.